The 22 T cell receptor beta chains below all came from one sample that was sequenced in a study of blood T cell repertoires in COVID-19. TCRdb keeps only in-frame clones here, not all; method: immunoSEQ multiplex PCR. The table lists 120,000 or so clones, roughly four fifths of them singletons, with about a sixth in the top ten. Specimen: peripheral blood. The receptors were sampled from a man aged 25 to 40 with COVID-19, enrolled during active disease.

This clone was recorded only once. The rearrangement links TRBV24-1 to TRBJ1-2; possibly TRBD1 for D (5 bases). The CDR3 runs 14 residues. CDR1 is KGHDR and CDR2 is SFDVKD in the germline V gene. Trimming pared 0 bases from V and 6 bases from J, leaving 10 bases between. This chain's CDR3 is CATSDLNGGDGYTF. The CDR3 nucleotides are TGTGCCACCAGTGATTTGAACGGGGGAGATGGCTACACCTTC.

On this clone: Other DNA sequences from this sample encode an identical CDR3 as well. The gene calls are TRBV7-9 and TRBJ1-2, with TRBD1 matching over 7 bases. This CDR3 comprises 13 residues. J lost 4 bases, V lost 5 bases, and 4 bases had no gene match. Germline V gene sequence: CDR1 SEHNR, CDR2 FQNEAQ (reference sequence). CDR3 region: CASSQQGSYGYTF. The CDR3 DNA is TGTGCCAGCAGCCAACAGGGGAGCTATGGCTACACCTTC.

This sequence joins TRBV3-1 (or the pseudogene TRBV3-2) and TRBJ2-1, with 12 bases aligning to TRBD2. Trimming at V came to 1 base and at J to 9 bases, leaving 4 bases not matched to a gene. Per germline, CDR1 LGHDT and CDR2 YNNKEL (reference sequence). The CDR3 has 15 amino acids. The CDR3 DNA reads as TGTGCCAGCAGCCAAGCTAGCGGGAGGGCGCGTGAGCAGTTCTTC. It encodes CASSQASGRAREQFF.

The V gene is TRBV19, the J gene TRBJ1-5, with 7 bases lining up with TRBD1. The CDR3 contains 17 residues. Germline lookup yields CDR1 LNHDA and CDR2 SQIVND (reference sequence). V dropped 2 bases and J dropped 1; count of bases not matched to a gene: 8. The CDR3 loop reads CASSINSETGSNQPQHF. In DNA form, the CDR3 reads TGTGCCAGTAGTATAAACTCCGAGACAGGGAGCAATCAGCCCCAGCATTTT.

The chain joins TRBV7-6 to TRBJ1-2; 7 bases map to TRBD1. Per germline, CDR1 SGHVS and CDR2 FNYEAQ. J gave up 4 bases and V 2 bases, and 13 bases lay outside the gene matches. There are 17 residues in the CDR3. This CDR3 reads CASSLQRSRGLGYGYTF. The CDR3 bases are TGTGCCAGCAGCTTACAAAGATCGAGGGGGCTTGGCTATGGCTACACCTTC. The variable domain in full, with the rest retrieved from reference TRBV7-6 and TRBJ1-2, is GAGVSQSPRYKVTKRGQDVALRCDPISGHVSLYWYRQALGQGPEFLTYFNYEAQQDKSGLPNDRFSAERPEGSISTLTIQRTEQRDSAMYRCASSLQRSRGLGYGYTFGSGTRLTVV.

The chain combines TRBV24-1 with TRBJ1-5; D gene uncertain. The length of the CDR3 is 15 residues. The V end lost 2 bases, the J end lost 5 bases, and 12 bases lay between the germline ends. CDR1 is KGHDR, CDR2 SFDVKD, per germline. The DNA of the CDR3 is TGTGCCACCAGTGATTCCCACGCGGTCGATCAGCCCCAGCATTTT. It yields the protein CATSDSHAVDQPQHF.

This clone has a single count. The genes are TRBV6-5 and TRBJ1-5, with 10 bases that match TRBD1. V lost 6 bases, J lost 6 bases, and 8 bases stayed unmatched. Germline CDR1 and CDR2: MNHEY and SVGAGI. The CDR3 totals 15 residues. This CDR3 reads CASSGQGGDSQPQHF. Here the CDR3 DNA reads TGTGCCAGCAGCGGACAGGGGGGGGATTCTCAGCCCCAGCATTTT.

Comment on this clone: Compared with germline, one end of the junction differs, possibly owing to a read error. V and J are TRBV9 and TRBJ2-1; 7 bases map to TRBD2. The CDR3 contains 17 residues. Germline loops: CDR1 SGDLS, CDR2 YYNGEE. The CDR3 loop reads CASSVAARAGGYNGQFF. The CDR3, as DNA: TGTGCCAGCAGCGTAGCCGCAAGGGCCGGGGGGTACAATGGGCAGTTCTTC. Full variable domain (remainder filled in from reference TRBV9 and TRBJ2-1): DSGVTQTPKHLITATGQRVTLRCSPRSGDLSVYWYQQSLDQGLQFLIQYYNGEERAKGNILERFSAQQFPDLHSELNLSSLELGDSALYFCASSVAARAGGYNGQFFGPGTRLTVL.

The V and J genes are TRBV11-3 and TRBJ2-1; D unresolved. Germline loops: CDR1 SGHNT, CDR2 YENEEA. The CDR3 is 17 amino acids. Trimming pared 5 bases from V and 5 bases from J, leaving 22 bases between. CDR3 residues: CASSGYSPFYLDNEQFF. CDR3 nucleotides: TGTGCCAGCAGCGGTTACAGCCCATTCTACCTCGACAATGAGCAGTTCTTC.

The CDR3 sequence: CAWSEGSGNTIYF. The CDR3 DNA reads TGTGCCTGGAGCGAGGGTTCGGGAAACACCATATATTTT. The gene calls are TRBV30 and TRBJ1-3; no clear D gene. V lost 3 bases and J lost 4, with 10 bases in between. Looked up from germline, CDR1 is GTSNPN and CDR2 is SVGIG (reference sequence). There are 13 residues in the CDR3.

There are a few counts of this clone. The J gene is TRBJ1-6, the V gene TRBV6-1, with TRBD1 as a possible D gene (6 bases). The CDR3 loop spans 15 amino acids. V was trimmed by 1 base and J by 10 bases, leaving 14 bases between them. The germline V gene has CDR1 MNHNS and CDR2 SASEGT. In DNA form, the CDR3 reads TGTGCCAGCAGTGAAGGGGTAGTAGGGGGATCACCCCTCCACTTT. Its protein product is CASSEGVVGGSPLHF.

This clone was counted once. This sequence joins TRBV10-3 and TRBJ2-7; weak D call: TRBD1 (6 bases). The ends were cut back, 0 bases at V and 3 bases at J, with 15 bases in the middle. Germline lookup yields CDR1 ENHRY and CDR2 SYGVKD. The CDR3 length is 16 residues. The CDR3 is CAISESGAEGFYEQYF. The CDR3 DNA reads TGTGCCATCAGTGAGTCGGGGGCCGAAGGCTTCTACGAGCAGTACTTC.

The rearrangement links TRBV10-3 to TRBJ2-7; D not certain. The V end was cut by 0 bases, the J end by 6 bases, with 3 bases between. The CDR3 has 11 residues. Germline assignment: CDR1 ENHRY and CDR2 SYGVKD. As DNA, the CDR3 is TGTGCCATCAGTGAGTCCGGCGAGCAGTACTTC. Translating gives CAISESGEQYF.

The V and J genes are TRBV6-5 and TRBJ2-5; maybe TRBD2 (6 bases). The CDR3 has 14 residues. Looked up from germline, CDR1 is MNHEY and CDR2 is SVGAGI. V gave up 6 bases and J gave up 5 bases, with 16 bases separating them. This CDR3 is CASRKEGYGETQYF. CDR3 DNA sequence: TGTGCCAGCAGAAAGGAGGGTTATGGGGAGACCCAGTACTTC.

The chain uses TRBV6-6 and TRBJ2-4; perhaps TRBD2 as D (5 bases). V lost 0 bases, J lost 7 bases, and 13 bases lay in between. Germline V gives CDR1 MNHNY, CDR2 SVGAGI (reference sequence). The CDR3 consists of 15 residues. In nucleotides, the CDR3 is TGTGCCAGCAGTTACTCGAGTGACGGGGAGAACATTCAGTACTTC. Its translation is CASSYSSDGENIQYF.

This rearrangement joins TRBV20-1 to TRBJ1-1, with TRBD1 matching over 9 bases. The CDR3 covers 14 residues. V was clipped by 3 bases and J by 7 bases; unmatched bases: 9. The V gene's germline CDR1 is DFQATT and CDR2 SNEGSKA (reference sequence). This CDR3 reads CSASKGQGILEAFF. The CDR3 DNA follows: TGCAGTGCTAGTAAGGGACAGGGCATACTTGAAGCTTTCTTT.

About this clone: The junction and the germline gene differ at one end; a read error may be behind it. V usage is TRBV7-7 and J usage is TRBJ1-1, with 9 bases matching TRBD1. CDR1 and CDR2 from the germline V gene are SSHAT and FNYEAQ (reference sequence). CDR3 length: 13 residues. CDR3 sequence (DNA): TGTGCTAGCAGCCTGGGACAGGGCACTGAAGCTTTCTTT. Protein: CASSLGQGTEAFF.

This chain uses TRBV7-3 with TRBJ2-7, with D possibly TRBD1 on 6 matching bases. Trimming stripped 0 bases from V and 2 bases from J, with 11 bases between. Per the germline V gene, CDR1 is SGHTA and CDR2 is FQGTGA. This CDR3 has 15 residues. The chain's CDR3 is CASSLTPAGAYEQYF. CDR3 nucleotide sequence: TGTGCCAGCAGCTTAACACCGGCAGGGGCCTACGAGCAGTACTTC.

The genes are TRBV4-1 and TRBJ1-1; possibly TRBD1 for D (5 bases). The CDR3 sequence is 17 residues long. V lost 3 bases, J lost 1 base, and 18 bases lay in between. The V gene's germline CDR1 is MGHRA and CDR2 YSYEKL. The CDR3 DNA sequence: TGCGCCAGCAGCCACCCTCCGTGGGGCCTGGGGAACACTGAAGCTTTCTTT. Its translation is CASSHPPWGLGNTEAFF.

The genes are TRBV28 and TRBJ2-2; 8 bases match TRBD1. Germline V gene data show CDR1 as MDHEN and CDR2 as SYDVKM. The V segment lost 7 bases and the J segment 4 bases; nucleotides outside the gene matches: 5. The CDR3 covers 14 residues. Written as DNA, the CDR3 is TGTGCCAGCATTTCACAGGGGGGCACCGGGGAGCTGTTTTTT. The encoded protein is CASISQGGTGELFF.

The rearrangement links TRBV12-5 to TRBJ2-3; D not certain. Trimming took off 2 bases at V and 2 bases at J, with 8 bases between the two ends. This CDR3 is built from 14 residues. From germline, CDR1 is LGHNT and CDR2 FRNRAP. As DNA, the CDR3 is TGTGCTAGTGGTTTGTCTTTTGTCACAGATACGCAGTATTTT. This translates into CASGLSFVTDTQYF.

This chain uses TRBV27 with TRBJ2-3, with 11 bases that match TRBD2. The V gene's germline CDR1 is MNHEY and CDR2 SMNVEV (reference sequence). Trimming took 3 bases from V and 5 from J; bases not matched to a gene: 16. CDR3 size: 19 residues. CDR3 coding DNA: TGTGCCAGCAGTTTCCAGGGCCCATCTAGCGGGGGGTACGTAGATACGCAGTATTTT. This translates into CASSFQGPSSGGYVDTQYF.